The rows below give T cell receptor beta chains drawn from one sample of a study of human T cells and chemical hapten exposure. From the RACE reads, TCRdb called clonotypes with MiXCR, one entry per CDR3 protein. Among tens of thousands of distinct CDR3 sequences, over 9.5% were seen once, and the ten largest hold approximately 1.7%. The source material was whole blood, sampled in connection with sensitization to the hapten diphenylcyclopropenone (DPC). These receptors all come from a woman aged 50 to 60 with alopecia areata. Some clones in this sample may be carry-over from other donors' samples. The CDR3 runs from the conserved cysteine through the conserved F or W. Each record gives: J gene, D gene, clone size, V gene, CDR3 DNA, CDR3 protein. A D gene is named only where the DNA matches it firmly. A clone size is listed for some rows: how often the clone was seen (once, few, many), or a class if it is expanded.

TRBJ2-3,NA,NA,TRBV24-1,TGTGCCACCAGTGATTTAACCGGAGGAGATACGCAGTATTTT,CATSDLTGGDTQYF
TRBJ1-5,NA,NA,TRBV20-1,TGCAGTGCTAGAGCGATGAATCAGCCCCAGCATTTT,CSARAMNQPQHF
TRBJ2-2,NA,many,TRBV29-1,TGCAGCGGATCTAGCGCTGCGGGCACCGGGGAGCTGTTTTTT,CSGSSAAGTGELFF
TRBJ2-7,NA,few,TRBV28,TGTGCCAGCATCGGGGCCCTTAACTACGAGCAGTACTTC,CASIGALNYEQYF
TRBJ1-1,NA,many,TRBV4-1,TGCGCCAGCAGCCAATTCTTCGTGCGGCGGGGGACTGAAGCTTTCTTT,CASSQFFVRRGTEAFF
TRBJ1-1,NA,few,TRBV5-1,TGCGCCAGCAGCACCACGACGGGAAACACTGAAGCTTTCTTT,CASSTTTGNTEAFF
TRBJ1-1,TRBD1,few,TRBV12-3/TRBV12-4,TGTGCCAGCACGGGGACAGATACTGAAGCTTTCTTT,CASTGTDTEAFF
TRBJ2-1,TRBD2,few,TRBV5-4,TGTGCCAGCAGCTCCACATTCTCGACTAGCGGAGGGCGTCTCTTC,CASSSTFSTSGGRLF
TRBJ1-6,TRBD1,NA,TRBV6-2/TRBV6-3,TGTGCCAGCACGGAGGGACAGGGAACAGGGAGAGCACCCCTCCACTTT,CASTEGQGTGRAPLHF
TRBJ1-1,NA,NA,TRBV2,TGTGCCAGCAGGACCGACGGGGGAGGGACTGAAGCTTTCTTT,CASRTDGGGTEAFF
TRBJ2-1,NA,few,TRBV6-6,TGTGCCAGCGGGGCTAGCTCCTACAATGAGCAGTTCTTC,CASGASSYNEQFF
TRBJ2-2,NA,few,TRBV4-1,TGCGCCAGCAGCCAAGAAGGGGGGCGAGGCACCGGGGAGCTGTTTTTT,CASSQEGGRGTGELFF
TRBJ1-4,NA,many,TRBV7-8,TGTGCCAGCAGCCCATGGAATGAAAAACTGTTTTTT,CASSPWNEKLFF
TRBJ1-3,TRBD1,NA,TRBV6-5,TGTGCCAGCAGGGGACAGGGGCGTTCTGGAAACACCATATATTTT,CASRGQGRSGNTIYF
TRBJ1-5,TRBD1,many,TRBV18,TGTGCCAGCTCACTAGTACAGGGGATTGGCAATCAGCCCCAGCATTTT,CASSLVQGIGNQPQHF
TRBJ2-1,NA,few,TRBV20-1,TGCAGTGCTAGATCGGGGCAGCAATTCTCCTACAATGAGCAGTTCTTC,CSARSGQQFSYNEQFF
TRBJ2-1,NA,many,TRBV11-2,TGTGCCAGCAGCCCCCTAAACAATGAGCAGTTCTTC,CASSPLNNEQFF
TRBJ1-5,NA,many,TRBV7-2,TGTGCCAGCAGTCCCGACAGGTATCAGCCCCAGCATTTT,CASSPDRYQPQHF
TRBJ1-5,NA,few,TRBV5-1,TGCGCCAGCAGCTTGGCTGGGGCAGGCAATCAGCCCCAGCATTTT,CASSLAGAGNQPQHF
TRBJ2-1,TRBD2,NA,TRBV7-2,TGTGCCAGCAGCTTAGCGAGGGTAGGGACTACCCTCCCCAATGAGCAGTTCTTC,CASSLARVGTTLPNEQFF
TRBJ2-3,TRBD2,many,TRBV6-5,TGTGCCAGCAAATCGACTAGCTTGCGCACAGATACGCAGTATTTT,CASKSTSLRTDTQYF
TRBJ2-1,TRBD2,NA,TRBV7-2,TGTGCCAGCAGCTCCCTAACTAGCGGGAACAGGAAGTTCTTC,CASSSLTSGNRKFF
TRBJ2-7,TRBD2,few,TRBV7-2,TGTGCCAGCAGCCCTCTAGCAGGTAGCGGGGACGAGCAGTACTTC,CASSPLAGSGDEQYF
TRBJ2-2,NA,many,TRBV7-9,TGTGCCAGCAGCCTACCCCTTCCGCTAGGTGGGGAGCTGTTTTTT,CASSLPLPLGGELFF